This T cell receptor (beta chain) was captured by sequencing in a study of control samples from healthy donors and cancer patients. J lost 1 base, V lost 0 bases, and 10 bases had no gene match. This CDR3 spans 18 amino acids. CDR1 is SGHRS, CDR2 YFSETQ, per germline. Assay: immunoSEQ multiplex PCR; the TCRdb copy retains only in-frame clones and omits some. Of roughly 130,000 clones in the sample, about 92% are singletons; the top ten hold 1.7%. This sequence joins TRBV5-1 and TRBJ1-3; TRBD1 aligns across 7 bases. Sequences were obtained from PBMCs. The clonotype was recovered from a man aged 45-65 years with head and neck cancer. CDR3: CASSLGTSGQWSGNTIYF. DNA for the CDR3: TGCGCCAGCAGCTTGGGTACTTCGGGACAGTGGTCTGGAAACACCATATATTTT. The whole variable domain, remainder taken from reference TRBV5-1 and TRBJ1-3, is KAGVTQTPRYLIKTRGQQVTLSCSPISGHRSVSWYQQTPGQGLQFLFEYFSETQRNKGNFPGRFSGRQFSNSRSEMNVSTLELGDSALYLCASSLGTSGQWSGNTIYFGEGSWLTVV.